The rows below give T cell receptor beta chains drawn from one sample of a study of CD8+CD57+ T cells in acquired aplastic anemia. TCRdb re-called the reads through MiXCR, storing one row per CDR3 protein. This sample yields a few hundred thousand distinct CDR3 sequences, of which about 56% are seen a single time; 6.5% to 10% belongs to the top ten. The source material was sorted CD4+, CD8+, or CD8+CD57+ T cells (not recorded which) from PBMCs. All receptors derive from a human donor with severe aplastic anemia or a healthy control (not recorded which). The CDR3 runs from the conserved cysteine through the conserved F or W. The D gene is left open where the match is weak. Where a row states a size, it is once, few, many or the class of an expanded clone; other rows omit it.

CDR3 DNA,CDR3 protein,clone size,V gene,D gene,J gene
TGTGCCAGTAGTATGGCCGGGACAGGCTACGAGCAGTACTTC,CASSMAGTGYEQYF,NA,TRBV19,TRBD1,TRBJ2-7
TGTGCCAGCAGCTTAGGGGGGGAGGACGAGCAGTACTTC,CASSLGGEDEQYF,NA,TRBV7-2,NA,TRBJ2-7
TGCAGTGCCGCCGGGACAGTGGGAGATACGCAGTATTTT,CSAAGTVGDTQYF,NA,TRBV20-1,TRBD1,TRBJ2-3
TGTGCCACCAGTCAGGGCGGACGGAATTCACCCCAGCATTTT,CATSQGGRNSPQHF,NA,TRBV24-1,NA,TRBJ1-5
TGTGCCAGCAGCCCAGGCGCCAGGGGGAGAGATCAGCCCCAGCATTTT,CASSPGARGRDQPQHF,NA,TRBV7-6,TRBD1,TRBJ1-5
TGTGCCAGCAGTGGGGGACAGCAAAACTATGGCTACACCTTC,CASSGGQQNYGYTF,NA,TRBV25-1,TRBD1,TRBJ1-2
TGTGCCACCAGTGAAACCGGGACAGGGCCGCTAAACTATGGCTACACCTTC,CATSETGTGPLNYGYTF,NA,TRBV24-1,TRBD1,TRBJ1-2
TGTGCCAGCAGCCCCTACGGGCGGGCGGGGCAAGAGACCCAGTACTTC,CASSPYGRAGQETQYF,NA,TRBV9,NA,TRBJ2-5
TGTGCCAGTAGTAGGACAGCAGAGACCCAGTACTATAATTCACCCCTCCACTTT,CASSRTAETQYYNSPLHF,NA,TRBV19,NA,TRBJ1-6
TGTGCCAGTAGTATGGTGGATAGCAATCAGCCCCAGCATTTT,CASSMVDSNQPQHF,once,TRBV19,NA,TRBJ1-5
TGCAGCGTTTCAGAGGCGTTCAGGGGGCGCACAGAGACCCAGTACTTC,CSVSEAFRGRTETQYF,NA,TRBV29-1,TRBD1,TRBJ2-5
TGTGCCAGCAGTTTATCGAGGGGCTGGAACACTGAAGCTTTCTTT,CASSLSRGWNTEAFF,NA,TRBV12-3/TRBV12-4,NA,TRBJ1-1
TGCGCCAGCAGCCCGGGACAGGGGGCGCGAGAAAAACTGTTTTTT,CASSPGQGAREKLFF,NA,TRBV5-1,TRBD1,TRBJ1-4
TGCGCCAGCAGGCGGACAGACTATGGCTACACCTTC,CASRRTDYGYTF,many,TRBV5-1,NA,TRBJ1-2
TGTGCCAGCAGTTTATCACGGCAGGACTATGGCTACACCTTC,CASSLSRQDYGYTF,NA,TRBV24-1,NA,TRBJ1-2